This T cell receptor beta chain was recorded in a study of blood T cell repertoires in COVID-19. Study summary: Material from acute and convalescent COVID-19 was sourced from the United States, Italy and Spain.

V dropped 5 bases and J dropped 7; count of bases not matched to a gene: 8. Germline CDR1 and CDR2: KGHDR and SFDVKD. The CDR3 runs 16 residues. The data were produced by immunoSEQ multiplex PCR, yet TCRdb's version contains in-frame clones alone and is incomplete. In the table there are roughly 220,000 clones, almost 85% of which are singletons. The chain couples TRBV24-1 to TRBJ2-1; 12 nucleotides match TRBD1. Input material: PBMCs or T cells enriched from blood (not recorded which). The source is a man in his forties who had recovered from COVID-19. The CDR3 sequence is CATSGPGQGAQNEQFF. CDR3 coding DNA: TGTGCCACCAGTGGTCCGGGACAGGGGGCGCAAAATGAGCAGTTCTTC.